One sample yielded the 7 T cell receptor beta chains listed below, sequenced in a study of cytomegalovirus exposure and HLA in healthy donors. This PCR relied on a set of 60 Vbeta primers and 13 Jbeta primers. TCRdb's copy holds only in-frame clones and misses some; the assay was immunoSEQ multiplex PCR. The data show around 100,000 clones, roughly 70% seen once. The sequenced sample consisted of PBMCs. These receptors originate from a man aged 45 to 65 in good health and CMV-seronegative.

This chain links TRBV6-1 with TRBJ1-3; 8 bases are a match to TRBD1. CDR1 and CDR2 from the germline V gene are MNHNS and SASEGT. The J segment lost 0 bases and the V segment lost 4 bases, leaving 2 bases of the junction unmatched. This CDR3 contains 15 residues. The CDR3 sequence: CASSGQGSSGNTIYF. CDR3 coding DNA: TGTGCCAGCAGTGGACAGGGGAGCTCTGGAAACACCATATATTTT.

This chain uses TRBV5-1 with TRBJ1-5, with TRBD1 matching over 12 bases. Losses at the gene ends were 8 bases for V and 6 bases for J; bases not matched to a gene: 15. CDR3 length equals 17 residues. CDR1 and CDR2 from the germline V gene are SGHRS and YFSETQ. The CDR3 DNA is TGCGCCAGTATACCTCGGGACAGGGGGCAGTCGGGTCAGCCCCAGCATTTT. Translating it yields CASIPRDRGQSGQPQHF.

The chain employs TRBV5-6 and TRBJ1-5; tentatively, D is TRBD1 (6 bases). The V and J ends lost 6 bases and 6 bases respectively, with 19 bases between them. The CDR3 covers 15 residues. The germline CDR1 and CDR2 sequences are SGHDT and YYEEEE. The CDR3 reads CASTHSGGPVQPQHF. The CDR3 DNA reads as TGTGCCAGCACCCACTCCGGGGGGCCTGTTCAGCCCCAGCATTTT.

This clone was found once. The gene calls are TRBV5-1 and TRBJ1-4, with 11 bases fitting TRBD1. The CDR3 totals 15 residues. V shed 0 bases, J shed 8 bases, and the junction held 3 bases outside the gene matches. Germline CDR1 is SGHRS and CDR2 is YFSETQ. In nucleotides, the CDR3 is TGCGCCAGCAGCTTGGAGGGGACAGGGGGGGAAAAACTGTTTTTT. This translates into CASSLEGTGGEKLFF.

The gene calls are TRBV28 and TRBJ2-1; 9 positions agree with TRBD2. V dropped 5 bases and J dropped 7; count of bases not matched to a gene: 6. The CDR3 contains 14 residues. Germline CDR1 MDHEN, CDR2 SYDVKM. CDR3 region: CASSRRLAENEQFF. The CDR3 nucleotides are TGTGCCAGCAGTCGTCGACTAGCGGAAAATGAGCAGTTCTTC.

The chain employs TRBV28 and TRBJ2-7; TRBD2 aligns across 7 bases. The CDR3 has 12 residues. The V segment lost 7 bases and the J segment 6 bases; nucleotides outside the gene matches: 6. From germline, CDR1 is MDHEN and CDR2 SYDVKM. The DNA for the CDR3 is TGTGCCAGCACCGTGGGGGGGTTCGAGCAGTACTTC. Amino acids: CASTVGGFEQYF. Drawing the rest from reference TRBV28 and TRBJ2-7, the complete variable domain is DVKVTQSSRYLVKRTGEKVFLECVQDMDHENMFWYRQDPGLGLRLIYFSYDVKMKEKGDIPEGYSVSREKKERFSLILESASTNQTSMYLCASTVGGFEQYFGPGTRLTVT.

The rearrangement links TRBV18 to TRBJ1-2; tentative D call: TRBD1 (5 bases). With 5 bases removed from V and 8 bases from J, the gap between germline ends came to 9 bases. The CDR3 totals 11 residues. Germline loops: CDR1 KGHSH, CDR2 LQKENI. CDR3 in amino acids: CASSAGPGYTF. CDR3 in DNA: TGTGCCAGCTCAGCAGGGCCCGGCTACACCTTC. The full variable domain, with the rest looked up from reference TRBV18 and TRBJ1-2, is NAGVMQNPRHLVRRRGQEARLRCSPMKGHSHVYWYRQLPEEGLKFMVYLQKENIIDESGMPKERFSAEFPKEGPSILRIQQVVRGDSAAYFCASSAGPGYTFGSGTRLTVV.